Included here is one T cell receptor (beta chain) sequence, with context. The antigen is undetermined. The CDR3 is made up of 15 amino acids. Germline values: CDR1 SGHVS, CDR2 FNYEAQ. Losses at the gene ends were 5 bases for V and 7 bases for J; bases not matched to a gene: 7. The record originates from a study of T cell responses to AZD1222 COVID-19 vaccine. Generated by immunoSEQ multiplex PCR, the TCRdb table keeps only in-frame clones and is missing some. Seen here are under 200,000 clones, more than 85% observed once, and the top ten hold around 4%. Whole-study results and caveats: Donor demographics were predominantly white British with a female majority; clonal diversity may be underestimated.

This specimen consisted of peripheral blood, obtained on day 0 of AZD1222 vaccination. The clonotype comes from an adult in good health. The chain recombines TRBV7-6 with TRBJ1-6, with TRBD1 matching over 8 bases. The CDR3 region is CASSLDRGRNSPLHF. In DNA, the CDR3 is TGTGCCAGCAGCCTTGACAGGGGCAGAAATTCACCCCTCCACTTT. The whole variable domain, remainder taken from reference TRBV7-6 and TRBJ1-6, is GAGVSQSPRYKVTKRGQDVALRCDPISGHVSLYWYRQALGQGPEFLTYFNYEAQQDKSGLPNDRFSAERPEGSISTLTIQRTEQRDSAMYRCASSLDRGRNSPLHFGNGTRLTVT.